Presented here are 30 T cell receptor beta chains from one specimen sequenced in a study of vaccination and CD4 T cells after COVID-19. Their target antigens are unknown. The Oncomine TCR Beta short-read assay was applied to DNA of cultured CD4+ T cells. TCRdb passed the PCR reads through MiXCR, listing each CDR3 protein once. This sample carries around 21,000 distinct CDR3 sequences, over 45% of them seen once, and the ten largest clones take around 4.1%. Treatment given: approximately 10-day PBMC culture with coronavirus spike peptide pools or control peptides (ViraFEST assay). Specimen: CD4+ T cells from blood, cultured in vitro. Receptors originate from a human donor who had recovered from COVID-19.

This clonotype was detected only a few times. The gene calls are TRBV6-2 or TRBV6-3 and TRBJ2-1; 10 nucleotides line up with TRBD2. V lost 5 bases to trimming and J lost 10 bases; unmatched junction nucleotides: 11. Germline CDR1 and CDR2: MNHEY and SVGEGT. CDR3 length: 15 residues. CDR3 coding DNA: TGTGCCAGCAGTCAGGGGATAGCGGGGGGACAAGAGCAGTTCTTC. Encoded protein: CASSQGIAGGQEQFF.

The table lists this clonotype with a few counts. The chain uses TRBV6-5 and TRBJ1-1; D not resolved. Germline V CDR1 and CDR2: MNHEY, SVGAGI. The CDR3 covers 14 residues. V lost 0 bases and J 1 base, leaving 6 bases between the germline ends. Here the CDR3 reads CASSYSTGNTEAFF. CDR3 nucleotide sequence: TGTGCCAGCAGTTACTCGACCGGGAACACTGAAGCTTTCTTT.

The table lists this clonotype with a few counts. The chain is built from TRBV20-1 and TRBJ1-2, with D uncertain. Trimming removed 2 bases at V and 8 bases at J, with 9 bases between. The CDR3 is 11 amino acids. CDR1 is DFQATT and CDR2 is SNEGSKA in the germline V gene (reference sequence). The CDR3 region has the DNA TGCAGTGCTAGAAGGCTGGGGGGCTACACCTTC. Translated, it gives CSARRLGGYTF.

The chain has TRBV2 and TRBJ2-2; D unresolved. Trimming took 3 bases from V and 0 from J, leaving 5 bases between them. The CDR3 extends over 14 amino acids. The V gene's germline CDR1 is SNHLY and CDR2 FYNNEI. The CDR3 region has the DNA TGTGCCAGCAGTGAGAGTTCGAACACCGGGGAGCTGTTTTTT. This codes for CASSESSNTGELFF. The whole variable domain, filled in from reference TRBV2 and TRBJ2-2, reads EPEVTQTPSHQVTQMGQEVILRCVPISNHLYFYWYRQILGQKVEFLVSFYNNEISEKSEIFDDQFSVERPDGSNFTLKIRSTKLEDSAMYFCASSESSNTGELFFGEGSRLTVL.

The chain employs TRBV11-3 and TRBJ2-6; D uncertain. Germline-derived CDR1 and CDR2 are SGHNT and YENEEA. The CDR3 is made up of 15 amino acids. V was pared by 2 bases and J by 0 bases, with 5 bases between. The CDR3 DNA reads TGTGCCAGCAGCTTAAGAGTCTCTGGGGCCAACGTCCTGACTTTC. This sequence encodes CASSLRVSGANVLTF.

J is TRBJ1-2 and V is TRBV18; the D is unclear. CDR3 length: 14 residues. The V end lost 3 bases, the J end lost 4 bases, and 12 bases lay between the germline ends. Germline V gene lookup returns CDR1 KGHSH and CDR2 LQKENI. CDR3 DNA sequence: TGTGCCAGCTCACCGTGGACGGATGCCTATGGCTACACCTTC. As protein: CASSPWTDAYGYTF.

The CDR3 reads CASSPGQGAANQPQHF. CDR3 nucleotides: TGTGCCAGCAGCCCGGGACAGGGGGCCGCCAATCAGCCCCAGCATTTT. This sequence joins TRBV11-2 and TRBJ1-5, with 12 bases matching TRBD1. Looked up from germline, CDR1 is SGHAT and CDR2 is FQNNGV. The ends lost 5 bases at V and 3 bases at J; junction bases unmatched: 5. This CDR3 region has 16 residues.

This clonotype was counted once. This chain links TRBV5-1 with TRBJ1-1; possibly TRBD1 for D (5 bases). The CDR3 is 15 residues long. Germline CDR1 SGHRS, CDR2 YFSETQ. Trimming removed 1 base from V and 5 bases from J, with 15 bases in between. In DNA form, the CDR3 reads TGCGCCAGCAGCTTGTTTGGGACCGAGAATACTGAAGCTTTCTTT. Protein sequence: CASSLFGTENTEAFF.

The chain couples TRBV20-1 to TRBJ2-1; perhaps TRBD1 as D (6 bases). This CDR3 comprises 15 residues. Looked up from germline, CDR1 is DFQATT and CDR2 is SNEGSKA (reference sequence). The V end lost 6 bases, the J end lost 0 bases, and 15 bases lay between the germline ends. CDR3 protein: CSAFGQLASYNEQFF. The CDR3 DNA reads TGCAGTGCATTCGGACAGCTTGCCTCCTACAATGAGCAGTTCTTC.

This clonotype was observed a few times. The chain has TRBV19 and TRBJ1-1; the D is unclear. Germline values: CDR1 LNHDA, CDR2 SQIVND (reference sequence). With 1 base removed from V and 6 bases from J, the gap between germline ends came to 12 bases. The CDR3 length is 14 residues. CDR3 DNA sequence: TGTGCCAGTAGTATAGTATCCGAGGTCGCTGAAGCTTTCTTT. Its translation is CASSIVSEVAEAFF.

This chain joins TRBV27 and TRBJ2-7; D is possibly TRBD1 or TRBD2 (5 bases each). The V end lost 6 bases, the J end lost 1 base, and 13 bases lay between the germline ends. Germline values: CDR1 MNHEY, CDR2 SMNVEV (reference sequence). CDR3 length: 14 residues. CDR3: CASSYRDGSYEQYF. The CDR3 nucleotides are TGTGCCAGCAGCTATCGGGACGGGTCCTACGAGCAGTACTTC.

This clonotype is a singleton in its sample. This chain links TRBV5-4 with TRBJ1-2; D may be TRBD1 (5 bases). CDR1 SGHNT and CDR2 YYREEE come from the germline V gene (reference sequence). The V end lost 4 bases, the J end lost 3 bases, and 13 bases lay between the germline ends. CDR3 size: 14 residues. In DNA form, the CDR3 reads TGTGCCAGCAGCCCCCGGGGACGAGACTATGGCTACACCTTC. Amino acids: CASSPRGRDYGYTF.

The V gene is TRBV11-3, the J gene TRBJ1-5; weak D call: TRBD1 (5 bases). V lost 0 bases, J lost 12 bases, and 12 bases lay in between. There are 13 residues in the CDR3. CDR1 is SGHNT, CDR2 YENEEA, per germline. The CDR3 protein is CASSLDQGGLQHF. The CDR3 DNA follows: TGTGCCAGCAGCTTAGACCAGGGAGGTCTCCAGCATTTT.

In this sample, this clonotype turned up a few times. The V and J genes are TRBV20-1 and TRBJ1-1; 8 bases are a match to TRBD1. CDR1 DFQATT and CDR2 SNEGSKA come from the germline V gene (reference sequence). The CDR3 covers 14 residues. The CDR3 region has the DNA TGCAGAGCTGACAGGGGAGGTGAGTCCACTGAAGCTTTCTTT. Translating it yields CRADRGGESTEAFF.

V and J are TRBV7-2 and TRBJ2-7; D is tentatively TRBD1 or TRBD2 (5 bases each). Trimming shortened V by 5 bases and J by 5 bases, and 10 bases separated the two germline ends. The CDR3 runs to 12 residues. CDR1 and CDR2 from the germline V gene are SGHTA and FQGNSA. The CDR3 DNA follows: TGTGCCAGCAGCGCCTTGGGGGACGAGCAGTACTTC. Amino acid sequence: CASSALGDEQYF.

This sequence joins TRBV27 and TRBJ2-7; D is unclear. Trimming removed 3 bases at V and 2 bases at J, with 11 bases between. This CDR3 contains 14 residues. Germline CDR1 is MNHEY and CDR2 is SMNVEV (reference sequence). Written as DNA, the CDR3 is TGTGCCAGCAGTTTGGCCGACGCCCCCTACGAGCAGTACTTC. It specifies CASSLADAPYEQYF.

This clonotype was observed a few times. The chain joins TRBV12-3 or TRBV12-4 to TRBJ1-2; 8 nucleotides line up with TRBD1. CDR3 length: 15 residues. V was pared by 1 base and J by 2 bases, with 3 bases of the junction left unmatched. CDR3 residues: CASSLGTGPNYGYTF. DNA for the CDR3: TGTGCCAGCAGTTTAGGGACAGGGCCAAACTATGGCTACACCTTC.

The rearrangement joins TRBV7-2 to TRBJ1-1; unclear D gene. The CDR3 runs 13 residues. V lost 5 bases to trimming and J lost 1 base, with 8 bases between them. From germline, CDR1 is SGHTA and CDR2 FQGNSA. CDR3: CASSVTANTEAFF. Here the CDR3 DNA reads TGTGCCAGCAGCGTTACCGCGAACACTGAAGCTTTCTTT.

There are a few counts of this clonotype. This chain joins TRBV20-1 and TRBJ1-1, with D perhaps matching TRBD1 (6 bases). The CDR3 is 17 amino acids. Trimming took off 3 bases at V and 1 base at J, with 21 bases between the two ends. Germline loops: CDR1 DFQATT, CDR2 SNEGSKA (reference sequence). The CDR3 DNA sequence: TGCAGTGCTAGGGTAGCAGGGGCAGGGTATAGGAACACTGAAGCTTTCTTT. This encodes CSARVAGAGYRNTEAFF.

This clonotype was seen more than once but under ten times. This chain connects TRBV20-1 to TRBJ1-3; no firm D call. Germline lookup yields CDR1 DFQATT and CDR2 SNEGSKA (reference sequence). This CDR3 has 13 amino acids. Trimming removed 6 bases from V and 4 bases from J, with 13 bases in between. The CDR3 reads CSARRAEGNTIYF. As DNA, the CDR3 is TGCAGTGCCAGACGGGCGGAGGGAAACACCATATATTTT.

The gene calls are TRBV11-3 and TRBJ1-3; no definite D call. This CDR3 is 15 amino acids long. CDR1 and CDR2 from the germline V gene are SGHNT and YENEEA. Trimming stripped 5 bases from V and 0 bases from J, with 11 bases between. The CDR3, as DNA: TGTGCCAGCAGCGAAGGCCTGGTCTCTGGAAACACCATATATTTT. It codes for CASSEGLVSGNTIYF.

V gene TRBV7-2 combines with J gene TRBJ2-7, with TRBD1 identical over 7 bases. Germline assignment: CDR1 SGHTA and CDR2 FQGNSA. The CDR3 is made up of 15 amino acids. J gave up 2 bases and V 3 bases, and 7 bases lay outside the gene matches. The CDR3 DNA reads as TGTGCCAGCAGCTTTGCCGGACAGGATACCTACGAGCAGTACTTC. It is translated as CASSFAGQDTYEQYF.

The chain links TRBV5-6 to TRBJ2-7, with D unclear. This CDR3 has 13 amino acids. Germline V CDR1 and CDR2: SGHDT, YYEEEE. Trimming cost V 4 bases and J 6 bases, with 14 bases left between them. Here the CDR3 DNA reads TGTGCCAGCAGCCACAACAGCGCCCTCGAGCAGTACTTC. This codes for CASSHNSALEQYF.

The V call is TRBV7-3, the J call TRBJ2-3; D remains unclear. The germline gives CDR1 SGHTA, CDR2 FQGTGA. With 1 base removed from V and 3 bases from J, the gap between germline ends came to 11 bases. CDR3 length: 15 residues. CDR3: CASSLSPARTDTQYF. DNA for the CDR3: TGTGCCAGCAGCTTAAGTCCGGCGAGGACAGATACGCAGTATTTT.

This chain connects TRBV27 to TRBJ1-6, with no clear D. The CDR3 has 14 amino acids. The germline CDR1 and CDR2 sequences are MNHEY and SMNVEV (reference sequence). The V end was cut by 6 bases, the J end by 9 bases, with 15 bases between. The CDR3 DNA reads as TGTGCCAGCAGAGGTCTTTTGGGGAGTTCACCCCTCCACTTT. Amino acid sequence: CASRGLLGSSPLHF.

The chain employs TRBV11-2 and TRBJ2-2; D is unclear. V was pared by 0 bases and J by 4 bases, with 3 bases between. CDR3 length equals 13 residues. Germline V gene lookup returns CDR1 SGHAT and CDR2 FQNNGV. Written as DNA, the CDR3 is TGTGCCAGCAGCTTAGAGGGCACCGGGGAGCTGTTTTTT. Its protein is CASSLEGTGELFF. Looking up the rest from reference TRBV11-2 and TRBJ2-2 gives the full variable domain: EAGVAQSPRYKIIEKRQSVAFWCNPISGHATLYWYQQILGQGPKLLIQFQNNGVVDDSQLPKDRFSAERLKGVDSTLKIQPAKLEDSAVYLCASSLEGTGELFFGEGSRLTVL.

The CDR3 DNA reads TGTGCCAGCAGCTCCGGGACAGTGAGGTGGGAGCAGTACTTC. Amino acid sequence: CASSSGTVRWEQYF. The rearrangement links TRBV11-2 to TRBJ2-7, with TRBD1 identical over 7 bases. Germline CDR1 reads SGHAT; CDR2 reads FQNNGV. Trimming at V came to 4 bases and at J to 7 bases, leaving 10 bases not matched to a gene. The CDR3 spans 14 residues. Together with reference TRBV11-2 and TRBJ2-7, the CDR3 gives the full variable domain: EAGVAQSPRYKIIEKRQSVAFWCNPISGHATLYWYQQILGQGPKLLIQFQNNGVVDDSQLPKDRFSAERLKGVDSTLKIQPAKLEDSAVYLCASSSGTVRWEQYFGPGTRLTVT.

The rearrangement joins TRBV18 to TRBJ1-1, with 10 bases lining up with TRBD1. Germline CDR1 and CDR2: KGHSH and LQKENI. V was clipped by 3 bases and J by 1 base; unmatched bases: 5. This CDR3 is built from 16 residues. This chain's CDR3 is CASSPARDRGNTEAFF. The DNA of the CDR3 is TGTGCCAGCTCACCCGCGAGGGACAGGGGGAACACTGAAGCTTTCTTT.

This clonotype showed up just a few times. The chain is built from TRBV21-1 and TRBJ2-5; the table names TRBD2, a call not compared with the DNA. TRBV21-1 is designated a pseudogene. This CDR3 contains 14 residues. CDR3 amino acids: CASSAAVTGETQYF. In DNA form, the CDR3 reads TGTGCCAGCTCGGCAGCGGTTACGGGAGAGACCCAGTACTTC.

The gene calls are TRBV19 and TRBJ1-5; D is uncertain. Germline V gene lookup returns CDR1 LNHDA and CDR2 SQIVND (reference sequence). With 10 bases removed from V and 6 bases from J, the gap between germline ends came to 13 bases. This CDR3 has 12 residues. CDR3 DNA: TGTGCCACCAGAGACCGGGGTCAGCCCCAGCATTTT. It codes for CATRDRGQPQHF.